There are a few counts of the clone carrying this T cell receptor (beta chain). Its antigen remains unidentified. Trimming shortened V by 8 bases and J by 3 bases, and 15 bases separated the two germline ends. This CDR3 is built from 14 residues. The germline V gene has CDR1 SNHLY and CDR2 FYNNEI. MiXCR, run by TCRdb on the 5' RACE reads, gives a single entry per CDR3 protein. This sample has some 500,000 distinct CDR3 sequences, with around 9.6% found just once. This specimen comes from a study of identical twins. Overall study findings and caveats: Cord blood's abundant beta clonotypes had fewer insertions, unlike memory repertoires.

In addition, the sample was reused for a study of yellow fever vaccine responses in identical twins.

Sequenced input: PBMCs. The origin of this receptor is a woman between 18 and 30 years old in good health. The genes are TRBV2 and TRBJ2-3; D remains unclear. The CDR3 sequence is CASLTTLPTDTQYF. Written as DNA, the CDR3 is TGTGCCAGCCTGACGACCCTCCCAACAGATACGCAGTATTTT.